This T cell receptor beta chain was sequenced for a study of blood T cell repertoires in COVID-19 (dated by TCRdb to 2020 to 2021). Turning to the overall study: Samples from collaborators originated in the United States, Italy and Spain and spanned both the acute and convalescent phases of COVID-19. The prospective study material was composed of cDNA or gDNA derived from T cells, B-cell-depleted T cells, or PBMCs. The dataset comprised deeply sampled blood TCRbeta repertoires from subjects exposed to, actively infected with, or recovered from COVID-19. The repertoires were made available in a free public database intended to serve as a resource for research on the immune response to SARS-CoV-2. Samples came from the ongoing ImmuneRACE study (first 160 participants) plus 1,254 subjects from 6 global collaborators. Nearly every sample came with metadata listing a de-identified subject ID, COVID-19 status, age in years and sex. HLA class I and class II types, where available, came from metadata supplied by the sample provider rather than from assay-based typing.

TCRbeta CDR3 regions were amplified from genomic DNA by means of the immunoSEQ Assay, a bias-controlled multiplex PCR. In the paper's pipeline: Nucleated cell counts per sample were estimated from amplification of reference gene primers within the assay. To quantify the absolute abundance of each unique TCRbeta CDR3 rearrangement, sequence reads were collapsed and filtered. For each sample, productive Simpson clonality was calculated as the square root of Simpson's diversity index across productive rearrangements. In TCRdb, the immuneACCESS table is reduced to in-frame sequences with V and J assigned. These tables do not hold every clone; where another copy was compared, an unresolved V gene accounts for under half, and the others remain unexplained. The DNA was the basis for D and trimming; V, J and clone size are from that table. In this sample the table shows 100,000 to 150,000 clones, around 85% of which occur a single time. The ten largest clones represent about 2.7% of the sample.

The research as a whole found: The amount of clinical and demographic metadata varied by source and participant and was provided uncurated.

The collaborating institutions used their own protocols to collect whole blood in K2EDTA tubes. For TCRbeta analysis, collaborator samples were shipped as frozen whole blood, as isolated PBMCs, or as DNA extracted from either sample type. This clone was seen a handful of times. Its cognate antigen has yet to be identified. The input lacks base qualities; no much larger clone sits a single base away. The sequencing sample was made of peripheral blood. The source of this sequence is a man aged 45-60 years with acute or convalescent COVID-19.

The bases read TGTGCCAGCAGCGCCCTCCAGGGCAACTATGGCTACACCTTC. Protein translation: CASSALQGNYGYTF. This chain is built from TRBV2 and TRBJ1-2; TRBD1 is possibly the D segment (5 matching bases). Relative to germline, V is 6 bases shorter and J is 2 bases shorter, with 13 bases between their ends. CDR3 length: 14 amino acids, cysteine to phenylalanine. The entry retains the CDR3 DNA only, 42 bases that are in frame from base 1. The germline V gene provides CDR1 SNHLY and CDR2 FYNNEI.